A selection of T cell receptor beta chains follows, all from one sample in a study of T cells expressing NK-cell markers. Each CDR3 protein gets one entry in TCRdb, which reprocessed the 5' RACE reads and gives no DNA. This sample contains about 390,000 distinct CDR3 sequences. The source material was blood T cells: a sorted CD56 or NKG2C T cell subset, CD4+ or CD8+ T cells, or bulk PBMC T cells (not recorded which). These receptors were collected from a woman aged 45-60 years in good health. Each CDR3 is given with its conserved first and last residue. Each record gives: clone size, J gene, V gene, CDR3 protein. Not every row has a clone size; where given, it reads once, few, many or a size class.

NA	TRBJ2-1	TRBV20-1	CSARDSSARPGWNEQFF
NA	TRBJ2-7	TRBV7-8	CASSFPGRLTYEQYF
NA	TRBJ1-1	TRBV12-3/TRBV12-4	CASSSHHGTEAFF
NA	TRBJ2-7	TRBV20-1	CSARERGTYEQYF
NA	TRBJ2-3	TRBV2	CAGNAGTDTQYF
NA	TRBJ2-1	TRBV19	CASRDRGHDEQFF
NA	TRBJ2-3	TRBV12-3/TRBV12-4	CASSFTVHFSSTDTQYF
NA	TRBJ2-3	TRBV11-3	CASSLDPGASDTQYF
NA	TRBJ2-1	TRBV24-1	CATSALGWVNEQFF
NA	TRBJ2-2	TRBV20-1	CSARGPSTGELFF
NA	TRBJ1-2	TRBV29-1	CSGRVGYGYTF
NA	TRBJ2-1	TRBV24-1	CATSDPGTDGHEQFF
NA	TRBJ2-3	TRBV7-2	CASSLSGGPDTQYF
NA	TRBJ2-2	TRBV20-1	CSAKGAGDLFF
NA	TRBJ2-1	TRBV12-3/TRBV12-4	CASSKDRLYNEQFF
NA	TRBJ2-2	TRBV24-1	CATSEQHHRDSLAGELFF
NA	TRBJ2-3	TRBV24-1	CATSDLGQSTDTQYF
NA	TRBJ1-2	TRBV12-3/TRBV12-4	CASTGLNNYGYTF
NA	TRBJ2-1	TRBV10-2	CASRSGTSSGEQFF
NA	TRBJ2-5	TRBV18	CASDDSGRSPETQYF
NA	TRBJ1-5	TRBV4-1	CASSPLAFGTGDAHLGPQHF
NA	TRBJ1-2	TRBV11-3	CASSLRGGYGYTF
NA	TRBJ1-6	TRBV20-1	CSARDFAQGWDSPLHF
NA	TRBJ2-7	TRBV6-5	CASSPLAGPRVEQYF
NA	TRBJ2-4	TRBV28	CASSSYRLADTKNIQYF
NA	TRBJ2-3	TRBV20-1	CSAHPSGRGIRDTQYF
NA	TRBJ2-3	TRBV28	CASGSDTDTQYF
NA	TRBJ2-2	TRBV7-9	CASSLSQGRGTGELFF
NA	TRBJ1-1	TRBV14	CASSRRTGGTEAFF
NA	TRBJ1-2	TRBV11-2	CASSQLSSKNYGYTF
NA	TRBJ2-1	TRBV19	CASSITGGSGNEQFF
NA	TRBJ2-3	TRBV18	CASSRKLAGGDTQYF
NA	TRBJ2-7	TRBV30	CAWRGPGMTYEQYF
NA	TRBJ2-3	TRBV7-8	CASSAKRERTDTQYF
NA	TRBJ2-3	TRBV2	CASSEGWTSGTDTQYF
NA	TRBJ2-1	TRBV7-9	CASSLAQGSYNEQFF
NA	TRBJ1-5	TRBV12-3/TRBV12-4	CASSGGGMDQPQHF
NA	TRBJ1-2	TRBV29-1	CSVIGGRGLNYGYTF
NA	TRBJ2-1	TRBV6-4	CASGTGPYNEQFF
NA	TRBJ2-4	TRBV5-1	CASSPVLAGVIAKNIQYF
NA	TRBJ2-5	TRBV27	CASSLGGRRETQYF
NA	TRBJ1-1	TRBV19	CASRLSQGTEAFF
NA	TRBJ2-1	TRBV7-2	CASSLSLLHEQFF
NA	TRBJ2-1	TRBV5-1	CASSLGLGQGHNEQFF
NA	TRBJ1-4	TRBV29-1	CSVRGEGSNEKLFF
NA	TRBJ2-3	TRBV6-1	CASSIQGTGGADTQYF
NA	TRBJ2-1	TRBV5-6	CASSAPLGLAGKQFF
NA	TRBJ2-1	TRBV29-1	CSVDQDRDKIFF
NA	TRBJ2-1	TRBV5-1	CASSLPGQGGNEQFF
NA	TRBJ2-1	TRBV7-2	CASSLIGTRWDNEQFF
NA	TRBJ2-5	TRBV15	CATSGDTRRETQYF
NA	TRBJ1-1	TRBV4-1	CASSQESGPSEAFF
medium-sized	TRBJ2-2	TRBV5-6	CASSSLGQGSGELFF
NA	TRBJ1-4	TRBV30	CAWSANRLNPKLFF
NA	TRBJ1-1	TRBV2	CASTGEGMNTEAFF
NA	TRBJ2-1	TRBV14	CASSQIPRGNEQFF
NA	TRBJ2-1	TRBV7-6	CASSSDRGGGEQFF
NA	TRBJ2-5	TRBV7-2	CASSKKTGAQETQYF